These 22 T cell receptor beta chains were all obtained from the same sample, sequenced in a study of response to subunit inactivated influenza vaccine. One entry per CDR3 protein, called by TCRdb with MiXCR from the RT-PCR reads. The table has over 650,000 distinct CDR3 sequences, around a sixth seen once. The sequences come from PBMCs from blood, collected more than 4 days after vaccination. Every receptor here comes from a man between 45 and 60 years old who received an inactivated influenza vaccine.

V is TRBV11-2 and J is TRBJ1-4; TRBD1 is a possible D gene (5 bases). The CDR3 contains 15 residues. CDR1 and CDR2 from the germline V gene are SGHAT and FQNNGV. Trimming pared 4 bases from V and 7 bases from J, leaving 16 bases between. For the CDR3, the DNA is TGTGCCAGCAGCTGGAACAGCGTAGGGACTGAAAAACTGTTTTTT. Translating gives CASSWNSVGTEKLFF.

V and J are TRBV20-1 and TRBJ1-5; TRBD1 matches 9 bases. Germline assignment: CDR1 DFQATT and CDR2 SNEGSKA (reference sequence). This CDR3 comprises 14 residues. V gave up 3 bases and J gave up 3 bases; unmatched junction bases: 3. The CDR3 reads CSARGTGLNQPQHF. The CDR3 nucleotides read TGCAGTGCTAGGGGGACAGGGCTCAATCAGCCCCAGCATTTT.

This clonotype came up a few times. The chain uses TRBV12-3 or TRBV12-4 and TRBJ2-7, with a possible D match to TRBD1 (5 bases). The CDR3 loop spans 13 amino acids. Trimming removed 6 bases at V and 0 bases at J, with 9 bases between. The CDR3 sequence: CASRLTDSYEQYF. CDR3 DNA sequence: TGTGCCAGCAGGTTGACAGACTCCTACGAGCAGTACTTC.

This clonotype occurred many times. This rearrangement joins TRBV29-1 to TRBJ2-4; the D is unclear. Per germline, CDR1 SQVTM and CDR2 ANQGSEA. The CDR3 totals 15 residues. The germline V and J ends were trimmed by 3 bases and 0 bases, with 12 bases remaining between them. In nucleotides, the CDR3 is TGCAGCGTTGAGGTTCGGCGCCTAGCCAAAAACATTCAGTACTTC. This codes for CSVEVRRLAKNIQYF.

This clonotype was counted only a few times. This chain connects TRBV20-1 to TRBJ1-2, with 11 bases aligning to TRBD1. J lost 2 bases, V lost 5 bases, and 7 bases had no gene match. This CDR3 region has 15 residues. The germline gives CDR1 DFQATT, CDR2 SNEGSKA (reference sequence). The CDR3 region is CSAPDRGPPNYGYTF. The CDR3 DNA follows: TGCAGTGCTCCGGACAGGGGGCCTCCCAACTATGGCTACACCTTC.

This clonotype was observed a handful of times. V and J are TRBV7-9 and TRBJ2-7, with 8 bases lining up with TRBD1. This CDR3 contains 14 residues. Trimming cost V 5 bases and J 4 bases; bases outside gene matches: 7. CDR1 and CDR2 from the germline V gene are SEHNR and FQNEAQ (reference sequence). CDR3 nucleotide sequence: TGTGCCAGCAGCCTAGGCCGGGACAGGTACGAGCAGTACTTC. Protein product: CASSLGRDRYEQYF. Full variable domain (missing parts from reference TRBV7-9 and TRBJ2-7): DTGVSQNPRHKITKRGQNVTFRCDPISEHNRLYWYRQTLGQGPEFLTYFQNEAQLEKSRLLSDRFSAERPKGSFSTLEIQRTEQGDSAMYLCASSLGRDRYEQYFGPGTRLTVT.

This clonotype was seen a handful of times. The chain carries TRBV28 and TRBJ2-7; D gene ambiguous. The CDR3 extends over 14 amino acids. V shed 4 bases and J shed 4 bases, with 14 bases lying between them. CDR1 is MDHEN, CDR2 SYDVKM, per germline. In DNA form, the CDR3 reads TGTGCCAGCAGTTCCCTAAAAGGGATGTACGAGCAGTACTTC. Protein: CASSSLKGMYEQYF.

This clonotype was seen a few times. The CDR3 here is CASSWTSGSETQYF. The DNA for the CDR3 is TGCGCCAGCAGTTGGACTAGCGGGAGCGAGACCCAGTACTTC. The genes are TRBV5-1 and TRBJ2-5; 13 bases are shared with TRBD2. V lost 5 bases and J lost 5; bases outside the gene matches: 3. CDR1 is SGHRS and CDR2 is YFSETQ in the germline V gene. The CDR3 totals 14 residues. Drawing the rest from reference TRBV5-1 and TRBJ2-5, the complete variable domain is KAGVTQTPRYLIKTRGQQVTLSCSPISGHRSVSWYQQTPGQGLQFLFEYFSETQRNKGNFPGRFSGRQFSNSRSEMNVSTLELGDSALYLCASSWTSGSETQYFGPGTRLLVL.

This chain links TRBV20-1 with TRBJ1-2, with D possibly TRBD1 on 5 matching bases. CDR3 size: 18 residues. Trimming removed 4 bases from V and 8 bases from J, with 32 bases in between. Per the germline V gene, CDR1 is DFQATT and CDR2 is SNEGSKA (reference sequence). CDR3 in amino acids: CSANVEYGLGPSTGGYTF. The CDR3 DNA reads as TGCAGTGCTAACGTGGAGTACGGATTGGGGCCCTCAACGGGGGGCTACACCTTC.

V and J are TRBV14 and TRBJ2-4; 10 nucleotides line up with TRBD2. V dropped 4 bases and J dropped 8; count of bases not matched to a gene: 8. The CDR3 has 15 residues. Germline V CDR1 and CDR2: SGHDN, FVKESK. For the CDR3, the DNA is TGTGCCAGCAGCCTAACAGCGGGAGGGAGCGACATTCAGTACTTC. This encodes CASSLTAGGSDIQYF. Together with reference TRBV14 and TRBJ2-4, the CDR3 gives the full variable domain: EAGVTQFPSHSVIEKGQTVTLRCDPISGHDNLYWYRRVMGKEIKFLLHFVKESKQDESGMPNNRFLAERTGGTYSTLKVQPAELEDSGVYFCASSLTAGGSDIQYFGAGTRLSVL.

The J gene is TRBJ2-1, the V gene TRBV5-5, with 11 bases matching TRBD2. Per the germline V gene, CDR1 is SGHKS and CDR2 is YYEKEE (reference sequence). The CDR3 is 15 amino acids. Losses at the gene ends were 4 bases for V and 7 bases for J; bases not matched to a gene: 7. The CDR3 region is CASSPSLAGGNEQFF. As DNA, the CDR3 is TGTGCCAGCAGCCCTTCCCTAGCGGGGGGAAATGAGCAGTTCTTC.

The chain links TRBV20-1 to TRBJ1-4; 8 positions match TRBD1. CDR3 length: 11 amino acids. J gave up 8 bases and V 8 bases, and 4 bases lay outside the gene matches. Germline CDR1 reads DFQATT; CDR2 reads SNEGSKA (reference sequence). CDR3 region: CSPGTGEKLFF. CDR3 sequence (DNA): TGCAGTCCCGGGACAGGCGAAAAACTGTTTTTT.

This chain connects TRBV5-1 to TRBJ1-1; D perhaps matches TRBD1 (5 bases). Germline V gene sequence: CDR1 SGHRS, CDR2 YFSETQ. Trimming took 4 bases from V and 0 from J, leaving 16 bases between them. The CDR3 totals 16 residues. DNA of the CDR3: TGCGCCAGCAGCGGGAACAGGAAAAACATGAACACTGAAGCTTTCTTT. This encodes CASSGNRKNMNTEAFF.

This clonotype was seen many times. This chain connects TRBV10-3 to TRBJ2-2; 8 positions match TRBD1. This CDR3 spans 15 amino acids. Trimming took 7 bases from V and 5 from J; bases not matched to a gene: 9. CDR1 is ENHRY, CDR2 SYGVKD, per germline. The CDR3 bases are TGTGCCATCAAGGTGGGACAGGCCGGGACCGGGGAGCTGTTTTTT. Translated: CAIKVGQAGTGELFF.

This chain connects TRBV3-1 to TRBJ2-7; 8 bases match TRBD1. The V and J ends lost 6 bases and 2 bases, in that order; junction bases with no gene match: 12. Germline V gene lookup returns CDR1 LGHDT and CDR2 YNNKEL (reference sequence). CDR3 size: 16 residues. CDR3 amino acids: CASRSLGTGPAYEQYF. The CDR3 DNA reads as TGTGCCAGCAGGTCCTTGGGGACAGGTCCCGCCTACGAGCAGTACTTC.

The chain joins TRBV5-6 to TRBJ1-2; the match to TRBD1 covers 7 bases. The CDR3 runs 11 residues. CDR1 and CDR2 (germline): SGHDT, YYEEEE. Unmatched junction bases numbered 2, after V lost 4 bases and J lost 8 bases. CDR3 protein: CASSNRGGYTF. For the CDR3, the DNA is TGTGCCAGCAGCAACAGGGGAGGCTACACCTTC.

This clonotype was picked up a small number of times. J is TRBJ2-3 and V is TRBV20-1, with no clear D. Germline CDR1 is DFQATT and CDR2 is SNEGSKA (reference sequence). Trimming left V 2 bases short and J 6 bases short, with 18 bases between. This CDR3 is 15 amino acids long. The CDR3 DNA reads TGCAGTGCTAGAAAGCCGGGCCACACAACTGATACGCAGTATTTT. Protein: CSARKPGHTTDTQYF.

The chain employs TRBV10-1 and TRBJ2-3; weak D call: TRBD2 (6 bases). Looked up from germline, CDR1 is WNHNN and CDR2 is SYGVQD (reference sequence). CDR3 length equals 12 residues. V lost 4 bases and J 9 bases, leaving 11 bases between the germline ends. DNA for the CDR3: TGCGCCAGCAGTGGGGAGGTGGGCACGCAGTATTTT. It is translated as CASSGEVGTQYF.

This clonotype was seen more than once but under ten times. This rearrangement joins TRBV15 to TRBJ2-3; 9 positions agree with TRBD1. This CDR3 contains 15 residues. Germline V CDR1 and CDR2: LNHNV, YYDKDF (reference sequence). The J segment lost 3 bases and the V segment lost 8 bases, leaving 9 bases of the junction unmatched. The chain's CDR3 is CATGSGTGRTDTQYF. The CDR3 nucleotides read TGTGCCACCGGATCCGGGACAGGGAGGACAGATACGCAGTATTTT.

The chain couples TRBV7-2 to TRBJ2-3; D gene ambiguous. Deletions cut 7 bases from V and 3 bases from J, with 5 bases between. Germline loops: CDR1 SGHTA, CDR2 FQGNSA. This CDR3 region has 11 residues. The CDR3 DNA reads TGTGCCAGCATGGAGACAGATACGCAGTATTTT. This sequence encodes CASMETDTQYF.

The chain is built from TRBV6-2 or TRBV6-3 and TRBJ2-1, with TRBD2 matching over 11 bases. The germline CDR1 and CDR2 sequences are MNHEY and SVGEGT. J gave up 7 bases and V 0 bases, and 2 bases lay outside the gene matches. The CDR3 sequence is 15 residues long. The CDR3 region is CASSYSVAGGNEQFF. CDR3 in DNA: TGTGCCAGCAGTTACTCAGTAGCGGGAGGGAATGAGCAGTTCTTC.

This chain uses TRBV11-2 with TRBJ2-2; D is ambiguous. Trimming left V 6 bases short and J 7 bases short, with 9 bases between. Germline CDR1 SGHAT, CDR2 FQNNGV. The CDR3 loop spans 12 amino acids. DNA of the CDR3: TGTGCCAGCAGGCGACCCGGCGGGGAGCTGTTTTTT. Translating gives CASRRPGGELFF. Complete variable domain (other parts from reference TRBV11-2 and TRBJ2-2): EAGVAQSPRYKIIEKRQSVAFWCNPISGHATLYWYQQILGQGPKLLIQFQNNGVVDDSQLPKDRFSAERLKGVDSTLKIQPAKLEDSAVYLCASRRPGGELFFGEGSRLTVL.